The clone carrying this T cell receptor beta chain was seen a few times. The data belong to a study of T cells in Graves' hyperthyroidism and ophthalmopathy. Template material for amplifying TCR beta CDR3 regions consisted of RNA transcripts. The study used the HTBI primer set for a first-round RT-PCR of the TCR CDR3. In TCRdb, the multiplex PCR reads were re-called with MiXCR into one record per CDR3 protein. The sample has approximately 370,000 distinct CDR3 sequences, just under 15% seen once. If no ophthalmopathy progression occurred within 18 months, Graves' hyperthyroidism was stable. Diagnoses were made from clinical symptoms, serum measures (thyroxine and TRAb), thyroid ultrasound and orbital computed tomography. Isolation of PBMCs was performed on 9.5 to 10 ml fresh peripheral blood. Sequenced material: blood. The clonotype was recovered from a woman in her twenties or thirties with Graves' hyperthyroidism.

The CDR3 is CASSQTSIRYEQYF. CDR3 sequence (DNA): TGTGCCAGCAGCCAGACTAGTATTCGCTACGAGCAGTACTTC. The chain is built from TRBV3-1 and TRBJ2-7, with a tentative D call TRBD2 (6 bases). Germline V gene data show CDR1 as LGHDT and CDR2 as YNNKEL (reference sequence). Deletions cut 3 bases from V and 3 bases from J, with 12 bases between. The CDR3 has 14 residues.